Described below is a single T cell receptor (beta chain) sequence and its context. Germline V gene lookup returns CDR1 SGHRS and CDR2 YFSETQ. The CDR3 length is 19 residues. The V and J ends lost 0 bases and 5 bases, in that order; junction bases with no gene match: 18. This record comes from a study of cytomegalovirus exposure and HLA in healthy donors. In the PCR, 60 Vbeta and 13 Jbeta primers were used. Measured with immunoSEQ multiplex PCR; TCRdb has only the in-frame clones, and not every one. The repertoire includes some 100,000 clones, more than 65% of them detected once, and 1% to 1.5% sits in the top ten.

This chain connects TRBV5-1 to TRBJ1-2; 8 bases agree with TRBD1. This clonotype was obtained from a girl aged 2-9 years in good health and CMV-seropositive. Sequencing was carried out using PBMCs. CDR3 residues: CASSLAARGRGRVGYGYTF. CDR3 DNA: TGCGCCAGCAGCTTGGCCGCGCGGGGCAGGGGGCGCGTTGGGTATGGCTACACCTTC.